A single sample is the source of the 21 T cell receptor beta chains below, sequenced in a study of CD8 T cells in ankylosing spondylitis. These receptors have no identified antigens. TCRdb ran MiXCR on the 5' RACE reads and lists one entry per CDR3 protein. The profile shows around 430,000 distinct CDR3 sequences, 15% to 20% of them singletons. Findings and limits, study-wide: Ankylosing spondylitis blood appeared to be characterized by a TCR beta motif of fewer than ten highly homologous variants.

The source material was blood, either unsorted or a sorted T cell fraction (not recorded which). Source of these receptors: a male donor with ankylosing spondylitis.

The V and J genes are TRBV20-1 and TRBJ2-7; no definite D call. The length of the CDR3 is 12 residues. Germline-derived CDR1 and CDR2 are DFQATT and SNEGSKA (reference sequence). Trimming cost V 1 base and J 3 bases, with 7 bases left between them. The DNA of the CDR3 is TGCAGTGCTAGAGGGCAGCTCTACGAGCAGTACTTC. Translating gives CSARGQLYEQYF.

As for this clonotype: Germline and junction disagree at one end, which may indicate a read error. The genes are TRBV11-2 and TRBJ1-2; maybe TRBD1 (6 bases). CDR1 and CDR2 from the germline V gene are SGHAT and FQNNGV. CDR3 length equals 15 residues. The CDR3 spells CASSLGLDRTAWAHF. CDR3 nucleotide sequence: TGTGCCAGCAGCTTAGGGCTAGACAGGACGGCCTGGGCACACTTC.

The V call is TRBV6-2 or TRBV6-3, the J call TRBJ2-1; TRBD1 matches 8 bases. Germline CDR1 and CDR2: MNHEY and SVGEGT. V trimming: 1 base; J trimming: 1 base; junction bases outside the gene matches: 0. CDR3 size: 15 residues. The CDR3 region has the DNA TGTGCCAGCAGTTACTGGACAGGGTCCTACAATGAGCAGTTCTTC. Translation: CASSYWTGSYNEQFF.

This clonotype was counted between two and nine times. The V and J genes are TRBV6-1 and TRBJ2-7, with TRBD1 identical over 9 bases. Per the germline V gene, CDR1 is MNHNS and CDR2 is SASEGT. V dropped 6 bases and J dropped 1; count of bases not matched to a gene: 7. The CDR3 extends over 15 amino acids. The CDR3 region is CASRRTGTGSYEQYF. For the CDR3, the DNA is TGTGCCAGCAGGCGCACCGGGACAGGGTCCTACGAGCAGTACTTC.

This chain joins TRBV20-1 and TRBJ2-4; the D gene is possibly TRBD1 (6 bases). V was cut by 7 bases and J by 5 bases, with 24 bases left in between. The germline V gene encodes CDR1 DFQATT and CDR2 SNEGSKA (reference sequence). The CDR3 spans 16 residues. CDR3 residues: CSVSLGFRGFENIQYF. The CDR3 DNA reads TGCAGTGTTAGCTTAGGTTTCAGGGGATTTGAAAACATTCAGTACTTC.

The chain is built from TRBV2 and TRBJ1-5; 8 positions agree with TRBD1. The CDR3 is 14 residues long. Trimming removed 6 bases from V and 3 bases from J; junction bases left unmatched: 4. CDR1 SNHLY and CDR2 FYNNEI come from the germline V gene. In nucleotides, the CDR3 is TGTGCCAGCAGCCAGGACAGGGTCAATCAGCCCCAGCATTTT. Encoded protein: CASSQDRVNQPQHF.

The rearrangement uses TRBV7-2 and TRBJ2-2, with D perhaps given as TRBD1 or TRBD2 (6 bases each). V was clipped by 3 bases and J by 1 base, with 9 bases between them. The germline V gene encodes CDR1 SGHTA and CDR2 FQGNSA. The CDR3 runs to 15 residues. This CDR3 reads CASSFGGGNTGELFF. DNA for the CDR3: TGTGCCAGCAGCTTTGGAGGGGGGAACACCGGGGAGCTGTTTTTT. Full variable domain (remainder filled in from reference TRBV7-2 and TRBJ2-2): GAGVSQSPSNKVTEKGKDVELRCDPISGHTALYWYRQSLGQGLEFLIYFQGNSAPDKSGLPSDRFSAERTGGSVSTLTIQRTQQEDSAVYLCASSFGGGNTGELFFGEGSRLTVL.

V gene TRBV15 combines with J gene TRBJ1-1; D possibly corresponds to TRBD1 (6 bases). There are 14 residues in the CDR3. Looked up from germline, CDR1 is LNHNV and CDR2 is YYDKDF (reference sequence). Trimming took off 0 bases at V and 6 bases at J, with 11 bases between the two ends. CDR3 nucleotides: TGTGCCACCAGCAGAGATACCCGGGGGCCTGAAGCTTTCTTT. Amino acid sequence: CATSRDTRGPEAFF.

A few counts support this clonotype. The chain employs TRBV6-5 and TRBJ1-4; TRBD1 matches 10 bases. The CDR3 consists of 14 residues. CDR1 and CDR2 (germline): MNHEY, SVGAGI. The V segment lost 4 bases and the J segment 11 bases; nucleotides outside the gene matches: 7. Written as DNA, the CDR3 is TGTGCCAGCAGTTTTGCACCGGGACAGGGGAAACTGTTTTTT. As protein: CASSFAPGQGKLFF.

The rearrangement uses TRBV30 and TRBJ2-4; D is unclear. There are 12 residues in the CDR3. In germline, CDR1 is GTSNPN, CDR2 SVGIG (reference sequence). V gave up 6 bases and J gave up 0 bases, with 6 bases separating them. CDR3: CACVLAKNIQYF. In nucleotides, the CDR3 is TGTGCCTGCGTTTTAGCCAAAAACATTCAGTACTTC.

This clonotype was counted ten times or more. The chain employs TRBV20-1 and TRBJ2-1; D ambiguous. The germline V gene encodes CDR1 DFQATT and CDR2 SNEGSKA (reference sequence). V lost 3 bases and J lost 4, with 4 bases in between. CDR3 length: 11 residues. CDR3 nucleotide sequence: TGCAGTGCTAGCGGGTACAATGAGCAGTTCTTC. It codes for CSASGYNEQFF.

This clonotype turned up a few times. V gene TRBV4-1 combines with J gene TRBJ2-7, with D possibly matching TRBD1 (6 bases). The CDR3 loop spans 13 amino acids. Per the germline V gene, CDR1 is MGHRA and CDR2 is YSYEKL. Deletions cut 0 bases from V and 7 bases from J, with 10 bases between. The DNA of the CDR3 is TGCGCCAGCAGCCAAGACAGGGGATGGGAGCAGTACTTC. It encodes CASSQDRGWEQYF.

The sample holds a few counts of this clonotype. V gene TRBV28 combines with J gene TRBJ2-3; D perhaps matches TRBD1 (5 bases). The V end was cut by 6 bases, the J end by 4 bases, with 17 bases between. The CDR3 sequence is 15 residues long. Germline V lookup: CDR1 MDHEN, CDR2 SYDVKM. The CDR3 DNA sequence: TGTGCCAGCAGCCCTAGGGGCTCGGTAGCAGATACGCAGTATTTT. Translating it yields CASSPRGSVADTQYF.

The chain recombines TRBV2 with TRBJ2-1; 9 nucleotides line up with TRBD1. Germline values: CDR1 SNHLY, CDR2 FYNNEI. The CDR3 has 15 residues. V lost 5 bases, J lost 5 bases, and 7 bases stayed unmatched. As DNA, the CDR3 is TGTGCCAGCAGTCCCCAAGGGGACAGGGACAATGAGCAGTTCTTC. Translated, it gives CASSPQGDRDNEQFF.

The chain uses TRBV5-1 and TRBJ1-4, with 10 nucleotides matching TRBD1. CDR3 size: 17 residues. Germline CDR1 and CDR2: SGHRS and YFSETQ. Germline trimming cut 2 bases from V and 3 bases from J; bases unmatched to any gene: 7. The CDR3, as DNA: TGCGCCAGCAGCTTAGGACAGGGGGTTCCGTCTAATGAAAAACTGTTTTTT. Residues: CASSLGQGVPSNEKLFF.

This clonotype has at least ten counts. In nucleotides, the CDR3 is TGCAGCGTTGAGGGCAGGGCGAACACTGAAGCTTTCTTT. It specifies CSVEGRANTEAFF. The chain recombines TRBV29-1 with TRBJ1-1, with a possible D match to TRBD1 (5 bases). The CDR3 runs 13 residues. V was trimmed by 3 bases and J by 1 base, leaving 9 bases between them. Germline V lookup: CDR1 SQVTM, CDR2 ANQGSEA. Drawing the rest from reference TRBV29-1 and TRBJ1-1, the complete variable domain is SAVISQKPSRDICQRGTSLTIQCQVDSQVTMMFWYRQQPGQSLTLIATANQGSEATYESGFVIDKFPISRPNLTFSTLTVSNMSPEDSSIYLCSVEGRANTEAFFGQGTRLTVV.

This clonotype has only a few counts. This chain uses TRBV6-1 with TRBJ2-1; D could derive from TRBD1 or TRBD2 (6 bases each). The V end lost 7 bases, the J end lost 0 bases, and 16 bases lay between the germline ends. CDR3 length equals 16 residues. Germline CDR1 reads MNHNS; CDR2 reads SASEGT. The CDR3 DNA follows: TGTGCCAGCAAAGGGGGACTCCCACCCTCCTACAATGAGCAGTTCTTC. Its protein is CASKGGLPPSYNEQFF.

This clonotype was detected a few times. The CDR3 reads CASSPQGRVNQPQHF. The CDR3 nucleotides are TGTGCCAGCAGCCCACAGGGAAGGGTCAATCAGCCCCAGCATTTT. The chain combines TRBV13 with TRBJ1-5; perhaps TRBD1 as D (6 bases). Germline V CDR1 and CDR2: PRHDT, FYEKMQ (reference sequence). V lost 5 bases, J lost 3 bases, and 14 bases lay in between. The CDR3 is 15 amino acids.

The J gene is TRBJ2-7, the V gene TRBV6-1; TRBD2 agrees at 11 bases. The CDR3 is made up of 15 amino acids. Germline V lookup: CDR1 MNHNS, CDR2 SASEGT. Trimming removed 7 bases from V and 2 bases from J; junction bases left unmatched: 7. The CDR3 region is CASTGGTSGPYEQYF. CDR3 sequence (DNA): TGTGCCAGCACCGGAGGGACTAGCGGCCCCTACGAGCAGTACTTC.

This rearrangement joins TRBV5-1 to TRBJ1-1; D gene ambiguous. The CDR3 totals 15 residues. In germline, CDR1 is SGHRS, CDR2 YFSETQ. Trimming took 0 bases from V and 4 from J, leaving 13 bases between them. This chain's CDR3 is CASSLVAGLVTEAFF. The CDR3 DNA follows: TGCGCCAGCAGCTTGGTAGCAGGCCTAGTCACTGAAGCTTTCTTT.

This clonotype was counted many times. The genes are TRBV5-1 and TRBJ1-2, with D possibly TRBD1 on 6 matching bases. This CDR3 region has 14 residues. Trimming shortened V by 4 bases and J by 8 bases, and 18 bases separated the two germline ends. Germline V gene lookup returns CDR1 SGHRS and CDR2 YFSETQ. The CDR3 sequence is CASSPGGSPSGYTF. The CDR3 DNA sequence: TGCGCCAGCAGCCCCGGGGGCTCCCCAAGCGGCTACACCTTC.